This TCR beta chain appears in the sequencing data of a study of T cell clonality in common variable immunodeficiency. This table comes from immunoSEQ multiplex PCR, and its TCRdb copy is limited to in-frame clones, with some not included. The sample shows 50,000 to 55,000 clones, none of them appearing just once. Notes on the study in general: Fewer deletions and N-nucleotide insertions were reportedly seen in common variable immunodeficiency TCR beta sequences. Repertoire-complication correlations in CVID were limited by patient heterogeneity. TCRbeta clonality was increased in CVID versus healthy controls.

This clone was observed at least ten times. The antigen remains unidentified. At one end the junction does not follow the germline gene, possibly because of a read error. Each donor provided roughly 5 to 8 ml of heparinized whole blood. Sequencing used peripheral blood mononuclear cells. The clonotype comes from a person aged 18 to 70 in good health.

The CDR3 DNA, read in part, is TGCAGTGCTAGTCGGGGGGGCTGGAACATCGGGGAG. Protein sequence: CSASRGGWNIGE. The whole CDR3 sequence reads CSASRGGWNIGELFF. The gene calls are TRBV20-1 and TRBJ2-2; the match to TRBD2 covers 8 bases. The read gets to within 3 residues of the CDR3 end, and the germline J gene fills in the rest. The germline V gene encodes CDR1 DFQATT and CDR2 SNEGSKA (reference sequence). There are 15 residues in the CDR3.